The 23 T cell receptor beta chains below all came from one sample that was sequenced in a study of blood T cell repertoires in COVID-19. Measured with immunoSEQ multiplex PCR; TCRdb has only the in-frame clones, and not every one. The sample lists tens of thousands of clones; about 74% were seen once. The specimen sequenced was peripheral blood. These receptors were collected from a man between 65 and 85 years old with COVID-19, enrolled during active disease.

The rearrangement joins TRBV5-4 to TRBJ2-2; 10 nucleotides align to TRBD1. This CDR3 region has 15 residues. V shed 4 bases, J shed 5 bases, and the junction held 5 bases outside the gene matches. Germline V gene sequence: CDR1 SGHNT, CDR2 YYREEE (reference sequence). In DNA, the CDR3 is TGTGCCAGCAGCCAAGACAGGGGGCAGACCGGGGAGCTGTTTTTT. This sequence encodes CASSQDRGQTGELFF.

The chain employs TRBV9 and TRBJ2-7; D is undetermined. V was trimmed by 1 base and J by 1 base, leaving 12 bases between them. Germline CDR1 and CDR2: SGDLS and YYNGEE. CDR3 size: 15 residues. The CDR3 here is CASSVSSLVSYEQYF. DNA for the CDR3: TGTGCCAGCAGCGTATCTTCCCTCGTTTCCTACGAGCAGTACTTC.

CDR3 nucleotide sequence: TGTGCCAGCAGTCCTCCGGGGAATCAGCCCCAGCATTTT. It specifies CASSPPGNQPQHF. The V call is TRBV6-5, the J call TRBJ1-5; unclear D gene. Germline-derived CDR1 and CDR2 are MNHEY and SVGAGI. The CDR3 sequence is 13 residues long. The V gene lost 5 bases and the J gene lost 4 bases, with 9 bases spanning the gap.

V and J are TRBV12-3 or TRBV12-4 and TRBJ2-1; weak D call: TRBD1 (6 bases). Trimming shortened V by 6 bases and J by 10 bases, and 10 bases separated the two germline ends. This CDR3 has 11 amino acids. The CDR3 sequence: CASRLGTEQFF. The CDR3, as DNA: TGTGCCAGCAGGCTGGGGACAGAGCAGTTCTTC.

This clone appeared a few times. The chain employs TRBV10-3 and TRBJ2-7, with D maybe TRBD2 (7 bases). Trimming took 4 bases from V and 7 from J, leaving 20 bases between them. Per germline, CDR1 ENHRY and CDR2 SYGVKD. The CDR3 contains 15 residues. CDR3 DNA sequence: TGTGCCATCAGTGGGGGGGGCAGGATGGTAGGGGAGCAGTACTTC. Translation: CAISGGGRMVGEQYF.

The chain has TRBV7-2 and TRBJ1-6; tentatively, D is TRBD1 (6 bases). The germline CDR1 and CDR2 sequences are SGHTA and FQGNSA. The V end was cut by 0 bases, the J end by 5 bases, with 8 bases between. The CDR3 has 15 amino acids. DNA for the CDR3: TGTGCCAGCAGCTTAGCCAGGGGCAATAATTCACCCCTCCACTTT. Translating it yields CASSLARGNNSPLHF.

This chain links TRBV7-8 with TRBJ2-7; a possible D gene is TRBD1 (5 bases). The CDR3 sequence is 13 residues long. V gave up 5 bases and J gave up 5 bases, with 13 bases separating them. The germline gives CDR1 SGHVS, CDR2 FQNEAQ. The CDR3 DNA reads TGTGCCAGCAGCCCTAGGCAGGGCGACGAGCAGTACTTC. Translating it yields CASSPRQGDEQYF. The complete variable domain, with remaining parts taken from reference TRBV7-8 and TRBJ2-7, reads GAGVSQSPRYKVAKRGQDVALRCDPISGHVSLFWYQQALGQGPEFLTYFQNEAQLDKSGLPSDRFFAERPEGSVSTLKIQRTQQEDSAVYLCASSPRQGDEQYFGPGTRLTVT.

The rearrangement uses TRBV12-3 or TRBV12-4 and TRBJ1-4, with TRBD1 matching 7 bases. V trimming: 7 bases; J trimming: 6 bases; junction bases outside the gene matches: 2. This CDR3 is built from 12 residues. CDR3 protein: CASKGAYEKLFF. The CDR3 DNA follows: TGTGCCAGCAAGGGGGCTTATGAAAAACTGTTTTTT.

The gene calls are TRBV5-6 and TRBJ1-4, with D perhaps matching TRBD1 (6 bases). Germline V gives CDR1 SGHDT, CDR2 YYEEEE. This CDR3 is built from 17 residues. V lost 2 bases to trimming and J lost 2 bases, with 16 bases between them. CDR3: CASSLGGDRTTNEKLFF. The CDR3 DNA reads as TGTGCCAGCAGCTTAGGGGGAGACAGGACCACTAATGAAAAACTGTTTTTT.

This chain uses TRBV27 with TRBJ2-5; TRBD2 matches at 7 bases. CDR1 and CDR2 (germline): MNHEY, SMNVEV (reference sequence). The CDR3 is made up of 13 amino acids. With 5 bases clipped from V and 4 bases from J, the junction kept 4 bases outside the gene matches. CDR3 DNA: TGTGCCAGCAGTAAGGCGGGAGTAGAGACCCAGTACTTC. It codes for CASSKAGVETQYF.

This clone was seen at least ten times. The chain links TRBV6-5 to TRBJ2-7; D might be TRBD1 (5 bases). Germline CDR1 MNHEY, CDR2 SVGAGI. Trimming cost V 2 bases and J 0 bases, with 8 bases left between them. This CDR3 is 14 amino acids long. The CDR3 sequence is CASSYGASSYEQYF. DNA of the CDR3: TGTGCCAGCAGTTACGGGGCGTCCTCCTACGAGCAGTACTTC.

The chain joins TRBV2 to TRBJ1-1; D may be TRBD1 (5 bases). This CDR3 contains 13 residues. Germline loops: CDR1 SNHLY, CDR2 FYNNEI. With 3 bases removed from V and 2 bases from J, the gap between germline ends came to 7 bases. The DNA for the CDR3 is TGTGCCAGCAGTGAGGGGGGAAACACTGAAGCTTTCTTT. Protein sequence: CASSEGGNTEAFF.

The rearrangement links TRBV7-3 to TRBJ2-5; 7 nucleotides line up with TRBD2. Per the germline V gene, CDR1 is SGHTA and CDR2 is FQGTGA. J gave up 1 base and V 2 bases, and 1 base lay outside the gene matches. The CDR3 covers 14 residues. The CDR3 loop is CASSLAGVQETQYF. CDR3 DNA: TGTGCCAGCAGCTTAGCGGGAGTCCAAGAGACCCAGTACTTC.

DNA of the CDR3: TGTGCCAGCAGCGGACCCGGGACTAAGGTCGGAGAGCAGTACTTC. Residues: CASSGPGTKVGEQYF. This chain joins TRBV9 and TRBJ2-7; 7 bases are shared with TRBD2. The junction had 13 bases not matched to a gene; V was cut back by 3 bases and J by 7 bases. CDR3 size: 15 residues. Per the germline V gene, CDR1 is SGDLS and CDR2 is YYNGEE.

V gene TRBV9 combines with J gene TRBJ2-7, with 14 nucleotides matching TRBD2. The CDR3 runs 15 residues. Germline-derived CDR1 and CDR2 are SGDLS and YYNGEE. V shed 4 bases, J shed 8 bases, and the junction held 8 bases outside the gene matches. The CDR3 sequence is CASSPPGTSGSQQYF. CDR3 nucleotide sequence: TGTGCCAGCAGCCCGCCCGGGACTAGCGGGAGTCAGCAGTACTTC.

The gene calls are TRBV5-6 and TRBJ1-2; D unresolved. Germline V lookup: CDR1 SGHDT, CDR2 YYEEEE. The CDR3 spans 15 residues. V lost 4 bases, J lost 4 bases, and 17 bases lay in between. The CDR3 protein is CASSPRGSRTYGYTF. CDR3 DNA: TGTGCCAGCAGCCCTCGGGGTAGCAGGACCTATGGCTACACCTTC.

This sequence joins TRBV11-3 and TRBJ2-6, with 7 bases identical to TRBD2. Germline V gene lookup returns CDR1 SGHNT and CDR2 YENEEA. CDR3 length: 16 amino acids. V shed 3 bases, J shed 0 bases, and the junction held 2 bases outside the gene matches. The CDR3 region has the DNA TGTGCCAGCAGCTTGGGGGGGACCTCTGGGGCCAACGTCCTGACTTTC. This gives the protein CASSLGGTSGANVLTF.

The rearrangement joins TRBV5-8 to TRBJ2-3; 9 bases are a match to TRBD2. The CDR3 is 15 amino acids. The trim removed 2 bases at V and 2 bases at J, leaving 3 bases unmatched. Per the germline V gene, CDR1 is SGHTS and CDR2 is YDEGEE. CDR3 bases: TGTGCCAGCAGCTTATCTAGCGGGGCCACAGATACGCAGTATTTT. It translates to CASSLSSGATDTQYF.

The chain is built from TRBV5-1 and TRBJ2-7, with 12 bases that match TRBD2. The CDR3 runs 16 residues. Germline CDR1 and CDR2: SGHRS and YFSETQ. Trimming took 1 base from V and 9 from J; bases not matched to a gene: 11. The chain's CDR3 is CASSLSGTSGLFGQYF. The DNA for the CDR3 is TGCGCCAGCAGCTTGAGTGGGACTAGCGGGCTTTTCGGGCAGTACTTC.

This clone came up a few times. CDR3 coding DNA: TGTGCCAGTAGTCACTCTTATGAGCAGTACTTC. It yields the protein CASSHSYEQYF. The chain joins TRBV19 to TRBJ2-7; unclear D gene. V was clipped by 5 bases and J by 7 bases, with 9 bases between them. CDR3 length equals 11 residues. CDR1 LNHDA and CDR2 SQIVND come from the germline V gene (reference sequence).

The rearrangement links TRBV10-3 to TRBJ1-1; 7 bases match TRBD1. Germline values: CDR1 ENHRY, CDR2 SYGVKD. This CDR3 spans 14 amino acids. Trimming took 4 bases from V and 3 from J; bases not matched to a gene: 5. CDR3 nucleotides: TGTGCCATCAGTGCGATAACAGGGGACACTGAAGCTTTCTTT. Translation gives CAISAITGDTEAFF.

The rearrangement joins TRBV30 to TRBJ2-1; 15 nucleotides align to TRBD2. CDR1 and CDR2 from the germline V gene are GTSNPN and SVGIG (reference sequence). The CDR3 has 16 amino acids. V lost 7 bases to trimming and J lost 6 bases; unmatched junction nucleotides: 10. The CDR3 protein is CASSLGLAGGRNEQFF. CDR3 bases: TGTGCCTCGAGCCTGGGACTAGCGGGAGGTCGCAATGAGCAGTTCTTC.

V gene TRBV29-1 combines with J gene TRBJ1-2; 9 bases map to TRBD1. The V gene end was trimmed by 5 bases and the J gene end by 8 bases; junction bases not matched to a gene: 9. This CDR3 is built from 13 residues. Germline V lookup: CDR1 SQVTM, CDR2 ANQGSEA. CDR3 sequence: CSVLEGQGRGYTF. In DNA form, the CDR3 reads TGCAGCGTTCTGGAGGGACAGGGAAGAGGCTACACCTTC.